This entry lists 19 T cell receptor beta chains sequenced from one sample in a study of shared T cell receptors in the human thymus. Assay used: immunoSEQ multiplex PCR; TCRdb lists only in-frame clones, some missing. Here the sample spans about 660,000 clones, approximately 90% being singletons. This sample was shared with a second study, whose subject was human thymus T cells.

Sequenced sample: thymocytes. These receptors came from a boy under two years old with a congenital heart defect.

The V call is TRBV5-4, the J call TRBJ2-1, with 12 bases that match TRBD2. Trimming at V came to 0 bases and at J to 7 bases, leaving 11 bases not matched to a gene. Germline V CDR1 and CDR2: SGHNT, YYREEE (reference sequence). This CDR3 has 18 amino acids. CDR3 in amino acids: CASSLAPSGTSGYNEQFF. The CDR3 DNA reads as TGTGCCAGCAGCTTGGCTCCCTCAGGGACTAGCGGGTATAATGAGCAGTTCTTC.

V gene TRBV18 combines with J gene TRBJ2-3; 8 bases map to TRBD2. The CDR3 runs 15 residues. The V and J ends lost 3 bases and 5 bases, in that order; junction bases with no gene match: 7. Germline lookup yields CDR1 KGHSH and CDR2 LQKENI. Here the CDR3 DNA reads TGTGCCAGCTCACCTCACGGGGCGGGAGGAGATACGCAGTATTTT. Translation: CASSPHGAGGDTQYF.

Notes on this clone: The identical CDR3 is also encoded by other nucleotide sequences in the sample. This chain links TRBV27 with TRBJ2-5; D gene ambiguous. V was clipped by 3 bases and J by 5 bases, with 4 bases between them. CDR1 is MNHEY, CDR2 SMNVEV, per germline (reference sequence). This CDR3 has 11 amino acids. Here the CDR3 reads CASSFRETQYF. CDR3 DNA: TGTGCCAGCAGTTTTCGGGAGACCCAGTACTTC.

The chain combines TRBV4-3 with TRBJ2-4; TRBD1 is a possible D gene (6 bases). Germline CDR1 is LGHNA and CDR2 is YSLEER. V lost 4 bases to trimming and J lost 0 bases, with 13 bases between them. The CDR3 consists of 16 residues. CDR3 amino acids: CASSPVTGRAKNIQYF. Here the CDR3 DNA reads TGCGCCAGCAGCCCTGTGACAGGCAGAGCCAAAAACATTCAGTACTTC.

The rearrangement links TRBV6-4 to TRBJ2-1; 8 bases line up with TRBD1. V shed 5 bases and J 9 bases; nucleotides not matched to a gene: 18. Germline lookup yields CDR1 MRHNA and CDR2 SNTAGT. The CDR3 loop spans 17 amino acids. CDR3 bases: TGTGCCAGCAGTAAGTCCTCGACAGGGGAATCACGGGGTGAGCAGTTCTTC. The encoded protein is CASSKSSTGESRGEQFF.

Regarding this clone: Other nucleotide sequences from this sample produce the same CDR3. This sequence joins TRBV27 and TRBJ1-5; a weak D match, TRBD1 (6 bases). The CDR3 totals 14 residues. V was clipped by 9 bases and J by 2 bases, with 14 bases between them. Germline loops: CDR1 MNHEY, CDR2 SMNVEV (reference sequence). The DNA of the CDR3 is TGTGCCAGTCCGCCACAGGGAGGCAATCAGCCCCAGCATTTT. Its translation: CASPPQGGNQPQHF.

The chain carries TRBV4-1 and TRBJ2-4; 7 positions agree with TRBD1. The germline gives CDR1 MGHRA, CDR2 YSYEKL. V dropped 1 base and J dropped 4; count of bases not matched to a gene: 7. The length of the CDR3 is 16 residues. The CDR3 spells CASSQVQQGQKNIQYF. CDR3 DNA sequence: TGCGCCAGCAGCCAAGTACAACAGGGACAGAAAAACATTCAGTACTTC.

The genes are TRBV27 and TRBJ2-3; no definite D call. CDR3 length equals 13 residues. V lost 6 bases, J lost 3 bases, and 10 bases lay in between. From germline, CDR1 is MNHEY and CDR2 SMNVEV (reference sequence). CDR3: CASRTVQTDTQYF. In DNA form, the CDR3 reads TGTGCCAGCAGGACGGTACAGACAGATACGCAGTATTTT.

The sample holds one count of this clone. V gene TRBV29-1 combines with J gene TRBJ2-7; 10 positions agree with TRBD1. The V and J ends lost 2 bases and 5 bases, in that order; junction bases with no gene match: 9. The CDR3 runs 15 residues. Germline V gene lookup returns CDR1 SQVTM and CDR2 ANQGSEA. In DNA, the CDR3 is TGCAGCGTTGAAAACGACAGGGGGCAGAAGAACGAGCAGTACTTC. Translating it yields CSVENDRGQKNEQYF.

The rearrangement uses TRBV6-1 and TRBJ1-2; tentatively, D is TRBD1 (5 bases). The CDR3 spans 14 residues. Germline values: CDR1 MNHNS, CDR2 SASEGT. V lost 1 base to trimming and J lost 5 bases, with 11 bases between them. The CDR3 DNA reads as TGTGCCAGCAGTGAAGGGGGGGGGAGGTATGGCTACACCTTC. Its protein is CASSEGGGRYGYTF.

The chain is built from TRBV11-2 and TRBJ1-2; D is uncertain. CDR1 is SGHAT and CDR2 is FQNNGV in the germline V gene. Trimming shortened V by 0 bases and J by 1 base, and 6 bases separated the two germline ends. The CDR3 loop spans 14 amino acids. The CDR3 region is CASSLDPGNYGYTF. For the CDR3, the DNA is TGTGCCAGCAGCTTAGATCCCGGTAACTATGGCTACACCTTC.

The DNA for the CDR3 is TGTGCCAGCAGCCAAGATCTGGCCCTCGACAGTTCTTACAATGAGCAGTTCTTC. Residues: CASSQDLALDSSYNEQFF. This sequence joins TRBV4-2 and TRBJ2-1; D is perhaps TRBD1 (5 bases). Trimming removed 0 bases from V and 4 bases from J, with 19 bases in between. The CDR3 is 18 residues long. Germline V gives CDR1 LGHNA, CDR2 YNFKEQ.

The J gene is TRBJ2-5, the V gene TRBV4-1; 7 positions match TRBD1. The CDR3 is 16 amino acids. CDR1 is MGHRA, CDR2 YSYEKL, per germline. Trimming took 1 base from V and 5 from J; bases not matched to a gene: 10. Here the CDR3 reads CASSQAPSDRRETQYF. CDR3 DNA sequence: TGCGCCAGCAGCCAAGCCCCCTCGGACAGGCGGGAGACCCAGTACTTC.

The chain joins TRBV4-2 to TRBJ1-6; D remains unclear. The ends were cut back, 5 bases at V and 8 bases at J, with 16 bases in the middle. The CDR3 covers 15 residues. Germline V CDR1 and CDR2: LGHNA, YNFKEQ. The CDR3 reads CASSYVEDSYSPLHF. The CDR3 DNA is TGTGCCAGCAGCTATGTGGAAGACTCGTATTCACCCCTCCACTTT.

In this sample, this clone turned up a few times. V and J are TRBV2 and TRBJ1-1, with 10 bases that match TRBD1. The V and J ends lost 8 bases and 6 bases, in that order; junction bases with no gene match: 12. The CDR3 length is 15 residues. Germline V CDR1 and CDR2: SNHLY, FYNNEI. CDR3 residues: CASERDRGNWAEAFF. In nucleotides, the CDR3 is TGTGCCAGCGAAAGGGACAGGGGAAATTGGGCTGAAGCTTTCTTT. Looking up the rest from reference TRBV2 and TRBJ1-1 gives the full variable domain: EPEVTQTPSHQVTQMGQEVILRCVPISNHLYFYWYRQILGQKVEFLVSFYNNEISEKSEIFDDQFSVERPDGSNFTLKIRSTKLEDSAMYFCASERDRGNWAEAFFGQGTRLTVV.

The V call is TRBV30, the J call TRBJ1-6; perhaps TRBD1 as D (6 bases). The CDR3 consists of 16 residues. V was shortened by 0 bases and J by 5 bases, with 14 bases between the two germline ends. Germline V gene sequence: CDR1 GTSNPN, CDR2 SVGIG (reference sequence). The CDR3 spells CAWSVKTGGNNSPLHF. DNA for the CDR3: TGTGCCTGGAGTGTAAAGACAGGTGGAAATAATTCACCCCTCCACTTT.

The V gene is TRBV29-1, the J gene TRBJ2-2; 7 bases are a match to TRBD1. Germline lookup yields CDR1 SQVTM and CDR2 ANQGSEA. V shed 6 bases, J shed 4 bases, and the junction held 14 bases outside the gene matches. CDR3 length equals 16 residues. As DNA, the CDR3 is TGCAGCGTCGCCCTCCTAAGGGGGCGCCGCACCGGGGAGCTGTTTTTT. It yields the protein CSVALLRGRRTGELFF.

In DNA, the CDR3 is TGTGCCAGTAGTATAGGCGGACTAGCGGACAATGAGCAGTTCTTC. This encodes CASSIGGLADNEQFF. This rearrangement joins TRBV19 to TRBJ2-1; TRBD2 aligns across 10 bases. The CDR3 extends over 15 amino acids. V trimming: 1 base; J trimming: 5 bases; junction bases outside the gene matches: 2. From germline, CDR1 is LNHDA and CDR2 SQIVND (reference sequence).

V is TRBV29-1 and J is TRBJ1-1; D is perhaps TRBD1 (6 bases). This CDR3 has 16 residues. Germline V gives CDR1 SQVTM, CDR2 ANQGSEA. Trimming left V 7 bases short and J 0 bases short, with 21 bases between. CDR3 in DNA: TGCAGCGCCGTCGTCAGGGGTGCGGCGATGAACACTGAAGCTTTCTTT. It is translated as CSAVVRGAAMNTEAFF.